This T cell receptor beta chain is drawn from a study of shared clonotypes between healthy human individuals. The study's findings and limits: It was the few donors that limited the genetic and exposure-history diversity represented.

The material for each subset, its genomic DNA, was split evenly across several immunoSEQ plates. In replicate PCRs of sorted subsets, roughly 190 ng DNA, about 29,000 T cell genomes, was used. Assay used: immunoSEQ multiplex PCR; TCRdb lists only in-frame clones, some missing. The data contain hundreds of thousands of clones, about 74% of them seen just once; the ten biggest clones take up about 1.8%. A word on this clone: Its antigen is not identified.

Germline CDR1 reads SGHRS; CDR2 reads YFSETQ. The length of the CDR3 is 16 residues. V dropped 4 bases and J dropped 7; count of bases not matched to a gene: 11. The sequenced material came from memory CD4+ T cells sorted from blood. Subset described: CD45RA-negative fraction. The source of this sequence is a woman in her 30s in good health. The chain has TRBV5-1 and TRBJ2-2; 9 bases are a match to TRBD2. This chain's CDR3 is CASSPVAGDGSGELFF. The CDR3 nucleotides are TGCGCCAGCAGCCCAGTAGCGGGAGACGGGAGCGGGGAGCTGTTTTTT.